This T cell receptor (beta chain) was recovered during a study of blood T cell repertoires in COVID-19. The CDR3 sequence is 19 residues long. Germline CDR1 is ENHRY and CDR2 is SYGVKD. V dropped 0 bases and J dropped 6 bases, with 24 bases sitting between them. The data were produced by immunoSEQ multiplex PCR, yet TCRdb's version contains in-frame clones alone and is incomplete. The table has under 40,000 clones, roughly 91% seen once. The V gene is TRBV10-3, the J gene TRBJ2-1; the D gene is possibly TRBD1 (5 bases). Sequences were obtained from peripheral blood. This clonotype was obtained from a man in his 60s with active COVID-19. CDR3 DNA: TGTGCCATCAGTGAGTCGTCTCTGGTCGGCAGGGTGAGGAGCAATGAGCAGTTCTTC. Protein sequence: CAISESSLVGRVRSNEQFF.